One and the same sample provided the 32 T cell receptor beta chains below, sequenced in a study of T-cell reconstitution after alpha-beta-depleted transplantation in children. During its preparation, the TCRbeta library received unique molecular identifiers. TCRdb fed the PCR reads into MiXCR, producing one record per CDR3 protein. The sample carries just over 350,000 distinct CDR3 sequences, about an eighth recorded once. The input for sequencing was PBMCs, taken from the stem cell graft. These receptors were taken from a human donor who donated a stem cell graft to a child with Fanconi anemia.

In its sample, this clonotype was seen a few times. The DNA for the CDR3 is TGCAGTGCTAGAGATACAGGGGGCTCCTACGAGCAGTACGTC. This sequence encodes CSARDTGGSYEQYV. This sequence joins TRBV20-1 and TRBJ2-7, with 8 nucleotides matching TRBD1. V shed 0 bases, J shed 0 bases, and the junction held 1 base outside the gene matches. Germline CDR1 and CDR2: DFQATT and SNEGSKA (reference sequence). This CDR3 region has 14 residues.

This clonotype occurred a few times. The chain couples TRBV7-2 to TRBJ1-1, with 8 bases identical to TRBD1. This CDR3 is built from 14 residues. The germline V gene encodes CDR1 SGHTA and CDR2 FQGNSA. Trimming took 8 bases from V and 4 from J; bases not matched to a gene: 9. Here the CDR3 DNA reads TGTGCCAGCGGACAACCAACAGGGGGCACTGAAGCTTTCTTT. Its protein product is CASGQPTGGTEAFF. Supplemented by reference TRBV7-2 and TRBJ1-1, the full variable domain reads GAGVSQSPSNKVTEKGKDVELRCDPISGHTALYWYRQSLGQGLEFLIYFQGNSAPDKSGLPSDRFSAERTGGSVSTLTIQRTQQEDSAVYLCASGQPTGGTEAFFGQGTRLTVV.

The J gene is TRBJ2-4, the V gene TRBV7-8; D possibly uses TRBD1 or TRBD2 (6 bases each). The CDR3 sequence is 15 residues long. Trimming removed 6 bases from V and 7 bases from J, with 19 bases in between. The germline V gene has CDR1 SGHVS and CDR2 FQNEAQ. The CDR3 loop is CASRGAGPGANIQYF. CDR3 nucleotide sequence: TGTGCCAGCAGGGGGGCGGGGCCAGGAGCTAACATTCAGTACTTC.

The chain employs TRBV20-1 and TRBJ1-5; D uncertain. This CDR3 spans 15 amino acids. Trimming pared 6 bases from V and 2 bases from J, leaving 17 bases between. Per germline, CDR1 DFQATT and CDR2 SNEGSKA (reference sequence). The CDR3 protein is CSAENGVIGNQPQHF. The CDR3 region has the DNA TGCAGTGCGGAGAACGGGGTCATCGGCAATCAGCCCCAGCATTTT.

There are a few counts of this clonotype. As DNA, the CDR3 is TGTGCCAGCCAGGCGGGGCGGGCCTCACTCTACAATGAGCAGTTCTTC. Translating gives CASQAGRASLYNEQFF. This sequence joins TRBV11-2 and TRBJ2-1, with D possibly matching TRBD2 (6 bases). The V end was cut by 8 bases, the J end by 3 bases, with 20 bases between. The germline gives CDR1 SGHAT, CDR2 FQNNGV. This CDR3 has 16 residues.

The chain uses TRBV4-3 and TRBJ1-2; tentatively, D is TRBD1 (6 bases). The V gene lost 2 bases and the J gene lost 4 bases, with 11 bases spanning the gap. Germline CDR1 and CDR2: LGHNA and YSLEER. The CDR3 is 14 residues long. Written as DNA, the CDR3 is TGCGCCAGCAGCCAACAAGGGACAAGCTATGGCTACACCTTC. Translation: CASSQQGTSYGYTF.

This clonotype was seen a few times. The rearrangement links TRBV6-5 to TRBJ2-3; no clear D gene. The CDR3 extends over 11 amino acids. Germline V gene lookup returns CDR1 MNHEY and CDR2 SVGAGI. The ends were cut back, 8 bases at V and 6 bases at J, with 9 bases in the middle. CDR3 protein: CASERADTQYF. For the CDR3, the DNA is TGTGCCAGCGAAAGGGCGGATACGCAGTATTTT.

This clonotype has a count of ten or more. CDR3 amino acids: CASSLDTGEGREQFF. CDR3 DNA: TGTGCCAGCAGCTTAGATACGGGGGAGGGCCGTGAGCAGTTCTTC. The rearrangement joins TRBV11-2 to TRBJ2-1; 7 nucleotides match TRBD2. The CDR3 spans 15 residues. Trimming took 0 bases from V and 9 from J; bases not matched to a gene: 8. Looked up from germline, CDR1 is SGHAT and CDR2 is FQNNGV. Full variable domain (outside the CDR3, taken from reference TRBV11-2 and TRBJ2-1): EAGVAQSPRYKIIEKRQSVAFWCNPISGHATLYWYQQILGQGPKLLIQFQNNGVVDDSQLPKDRFSAERLKGVDSTLKIQPAKLEDSAVYLCASSLDTGEGREQFFGPGTRLTVL.

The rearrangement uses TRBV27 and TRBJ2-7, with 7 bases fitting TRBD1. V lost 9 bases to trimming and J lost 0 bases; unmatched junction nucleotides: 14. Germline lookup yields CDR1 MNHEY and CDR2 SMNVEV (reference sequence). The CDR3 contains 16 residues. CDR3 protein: CASYTGQAYYSYEQYV. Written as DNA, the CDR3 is TGTGCCAGTTATACCGGACAGGCGTATTACTCCTACGAGCAGTACGTC.

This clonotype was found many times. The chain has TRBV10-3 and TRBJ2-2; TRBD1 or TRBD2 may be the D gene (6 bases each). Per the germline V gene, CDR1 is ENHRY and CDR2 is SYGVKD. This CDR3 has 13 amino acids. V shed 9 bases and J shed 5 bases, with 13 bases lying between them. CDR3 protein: CAIGGGMTGELFF. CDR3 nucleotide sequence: TGTGCCATTGGAGGGGGGATGACCGGGGAGCTGTTTTTT.

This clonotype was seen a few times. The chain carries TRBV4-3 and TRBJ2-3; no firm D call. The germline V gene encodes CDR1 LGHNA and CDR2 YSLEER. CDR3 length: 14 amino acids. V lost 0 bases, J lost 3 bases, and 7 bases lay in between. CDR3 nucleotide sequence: TGCGCCAGCAGCCAAGATTGGGCAACAGATACGCAGTATTTT. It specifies CASSQDWATDTQYF.

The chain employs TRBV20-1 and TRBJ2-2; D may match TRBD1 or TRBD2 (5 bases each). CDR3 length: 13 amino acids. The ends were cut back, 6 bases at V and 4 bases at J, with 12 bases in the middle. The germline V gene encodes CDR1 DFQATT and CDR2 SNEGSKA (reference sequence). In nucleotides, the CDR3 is TGCAGTGCCGGTGGGGGAATCACCGGGGAGCTGTTTTTT. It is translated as CSAGGGITGELFF.

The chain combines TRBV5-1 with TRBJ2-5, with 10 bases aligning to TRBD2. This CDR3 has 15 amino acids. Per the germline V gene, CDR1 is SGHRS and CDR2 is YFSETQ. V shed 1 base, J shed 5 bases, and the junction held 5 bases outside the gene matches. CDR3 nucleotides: TGCGCCAGCAGCTTGTCAGCGGGACTAGCGGAGACCCAGTACTTC. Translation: CASSLSAGLAETQYF.

The CDR3, as DNA: TGTGCCAGCACATCGGGGGACCAGCCCCAGCATTTT. Protein product: CASTSGDQPQHF. The rearrangement links TRBV6-1 to TRBJ1-5; D might be TRBD1 (5 bases). The CDR3 has 12 residues. Germline V CDR1 and CDR2: MNHNS, SASEGT. V lost 7 bases and J 7 bases, leaving 11 bases between the germline ends.

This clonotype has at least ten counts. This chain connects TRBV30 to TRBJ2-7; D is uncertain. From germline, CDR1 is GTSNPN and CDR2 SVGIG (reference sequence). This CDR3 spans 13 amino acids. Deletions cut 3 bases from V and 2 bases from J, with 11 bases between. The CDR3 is CAWRGQTTYEQYF. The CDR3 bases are TGTGCCTGGAGAGGCCAAACCACCTACGAGCAGTACTTC. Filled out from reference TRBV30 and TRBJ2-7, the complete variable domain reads SQTIHQWPATLVQPVGSPLSLECTVEGTSNPNLYWYRQAAGRGLQLLFYSVGIGQISSEVPQNLSASRPQDRQFILSSKKLLLSDSGFYLCAWRGQTTYEQYFGPGTRLTVT.

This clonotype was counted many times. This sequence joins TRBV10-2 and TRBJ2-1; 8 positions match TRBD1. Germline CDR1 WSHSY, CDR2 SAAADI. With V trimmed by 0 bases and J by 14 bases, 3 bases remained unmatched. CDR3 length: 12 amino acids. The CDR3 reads CASSESADREFF. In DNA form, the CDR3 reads TGCGCCAGCAGTGAGTCAGCGGACAGGGAGTTCTTC.

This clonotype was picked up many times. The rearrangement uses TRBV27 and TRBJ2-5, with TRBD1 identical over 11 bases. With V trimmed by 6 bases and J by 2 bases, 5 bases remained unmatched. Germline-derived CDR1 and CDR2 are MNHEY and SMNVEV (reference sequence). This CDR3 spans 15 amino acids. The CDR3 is CASRMDRGRQETQYF. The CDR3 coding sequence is TGTGCCAGCAGAATGGACAGGGGGCGTCAAGAGACCCAGTACTTC.

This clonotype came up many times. The CDR3 reads CASSQIEGQGHGYTF. CDR3 nucleotide sequence: TGTGCCAGCAGCCAGATAGAAGGACAGGGTCACGGCTACACCTTC. This rearrangement joins TRBV4-2 to TRBJ1-2; 8 nucleotides align to TRBD1. The CDR3 spans 15 residues. Germline values: CDR1 LGHNA, CDR2 YNFKEQ. The V and J ends lost 3 bases and 8 bases, in that order; junction bases with no gene match: 11.

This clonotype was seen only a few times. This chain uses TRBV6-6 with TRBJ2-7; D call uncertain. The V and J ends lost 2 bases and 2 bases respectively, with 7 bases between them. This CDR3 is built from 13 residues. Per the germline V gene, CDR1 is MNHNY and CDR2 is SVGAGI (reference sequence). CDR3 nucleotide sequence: TGTGCCAGCAGTTACACAGATACCTACGAGCAGTACTTC. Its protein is CASSYTDTYEQYF.

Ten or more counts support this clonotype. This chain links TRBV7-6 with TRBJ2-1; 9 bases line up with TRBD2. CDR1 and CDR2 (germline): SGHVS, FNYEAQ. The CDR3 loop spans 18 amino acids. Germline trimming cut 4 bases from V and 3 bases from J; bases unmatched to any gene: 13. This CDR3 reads CASSSGRSSGVNYNEQFF. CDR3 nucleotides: TGTGCCAGCAGCTCGGGACGTTCTAGCGGGGTTAACTACAATGAGCAGTTCTTC.

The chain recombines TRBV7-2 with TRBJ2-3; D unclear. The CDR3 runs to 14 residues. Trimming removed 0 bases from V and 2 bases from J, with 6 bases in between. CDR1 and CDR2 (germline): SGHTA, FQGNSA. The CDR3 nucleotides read TGTGCCAGCAGCTTAGCGAACCCCACAGATACGCAGTATTTT. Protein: CASSLANPTDTQYF.

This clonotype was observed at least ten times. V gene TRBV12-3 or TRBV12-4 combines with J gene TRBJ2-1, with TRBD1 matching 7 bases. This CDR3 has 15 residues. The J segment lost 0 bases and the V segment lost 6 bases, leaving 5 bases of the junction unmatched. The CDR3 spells CASSPWDSSYNEQFF. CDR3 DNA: TGTGCCAGCAGCCCATGGGACAGCTCCTACAATGAGCAGTTCTTC.

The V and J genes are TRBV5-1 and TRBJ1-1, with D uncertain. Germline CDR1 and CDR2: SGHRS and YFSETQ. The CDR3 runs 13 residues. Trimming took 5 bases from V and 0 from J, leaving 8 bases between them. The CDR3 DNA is TGCGCCAGCAGAGACCCTATGAACACTGAAGCTTTCTTT. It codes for CASRDPMNTEAFF.

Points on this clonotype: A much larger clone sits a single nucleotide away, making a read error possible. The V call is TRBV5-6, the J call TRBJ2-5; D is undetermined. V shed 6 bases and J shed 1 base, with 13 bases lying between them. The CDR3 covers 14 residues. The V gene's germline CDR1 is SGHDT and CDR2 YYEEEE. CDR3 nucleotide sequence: TGTGCCAGCACCTTTAAGCAGTCCCAAGAGACCCAGTACTTC. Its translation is CASTFKQSQETQYF. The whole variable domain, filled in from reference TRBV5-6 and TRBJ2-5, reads DAGVTQSPTHLIKTRGQQVTLRCSPKSGHDTVSWYQQALGQGPQFIFQYYEEEERQRGNFPDRFSGHQFPNYSSELNVNALLLGDSALYLCASTFKQSQETQYFGPGTRLLVL.

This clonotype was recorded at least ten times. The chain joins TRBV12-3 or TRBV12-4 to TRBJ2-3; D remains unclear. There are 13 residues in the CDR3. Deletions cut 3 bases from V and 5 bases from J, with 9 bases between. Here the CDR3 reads CASSFRLGDTQYF. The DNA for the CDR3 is TGTGCCAGCAGTTTTCGCTTGGGAGATACGCAGTATTTT.

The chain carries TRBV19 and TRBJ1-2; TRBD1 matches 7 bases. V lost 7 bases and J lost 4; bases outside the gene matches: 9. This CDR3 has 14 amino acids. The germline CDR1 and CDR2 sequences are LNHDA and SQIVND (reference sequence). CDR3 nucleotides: TGTGCCAGTACCGGGGACAGACTAAGCTATGGCTACACCTTC. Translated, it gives CASTGDRLSYGYTF.

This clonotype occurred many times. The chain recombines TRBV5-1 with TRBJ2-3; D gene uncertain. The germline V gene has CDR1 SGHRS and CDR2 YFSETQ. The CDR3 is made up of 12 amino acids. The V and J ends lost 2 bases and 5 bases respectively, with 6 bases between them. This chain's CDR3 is CASSLDVDTQYF. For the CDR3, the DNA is TGCGCCAGCAGCTTAGATGTAGATACGCAGTATTTT.

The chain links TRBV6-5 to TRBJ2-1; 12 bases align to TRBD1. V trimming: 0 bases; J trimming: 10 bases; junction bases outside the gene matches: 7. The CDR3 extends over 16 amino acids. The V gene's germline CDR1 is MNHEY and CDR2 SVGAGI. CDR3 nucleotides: TGTGCCAGCAGTTACTCACCGGGACAGGGGGCATACGAGCAGTTCTTC. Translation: CASSYSPGQGAYEQFF.

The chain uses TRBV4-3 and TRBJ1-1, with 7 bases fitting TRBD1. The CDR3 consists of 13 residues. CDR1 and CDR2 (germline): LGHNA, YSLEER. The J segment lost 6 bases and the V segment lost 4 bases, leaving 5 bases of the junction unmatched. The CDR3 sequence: CASSPGTASEAFF. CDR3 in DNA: TGCGCCAGCAGCCCCGGGACAGCGTCTGAAGCTTTCTTT.

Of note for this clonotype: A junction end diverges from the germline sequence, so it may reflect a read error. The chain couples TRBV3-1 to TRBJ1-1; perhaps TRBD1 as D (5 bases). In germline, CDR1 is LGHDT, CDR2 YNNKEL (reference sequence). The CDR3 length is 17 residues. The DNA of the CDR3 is TGTGCCAGCAGCCTAGCTAGAAGCTATTCGGTGGACACTGAAGTTTTCTTT. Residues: CASSLARSYSVDTEVFF.

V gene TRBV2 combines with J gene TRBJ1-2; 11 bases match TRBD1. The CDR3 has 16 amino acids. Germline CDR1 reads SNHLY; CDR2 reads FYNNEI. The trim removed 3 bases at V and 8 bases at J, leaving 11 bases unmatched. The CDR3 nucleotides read TGTGCCAGCAGTGACGGAGGGACAGGGGGTGTTCGGGGCTACACCTTC. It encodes CASSDGGTGGVRGYTF.

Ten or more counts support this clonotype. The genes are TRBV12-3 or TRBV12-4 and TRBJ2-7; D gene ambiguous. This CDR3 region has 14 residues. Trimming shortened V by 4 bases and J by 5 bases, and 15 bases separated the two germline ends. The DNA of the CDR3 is TGTGCCAGCAGTTCCTTCATGAATTCGGACGAGCAGTACTTC. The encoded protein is CASSSFMNSDEQYF.